What follows describes a single T cell receptor beta chain. Its binding antigen is unknown. One base away there is no much larger clone; base qualities are not given. V is reduced by 7 bases and J by 0 bases, leaving a spacing of 13 bases between them. From its cysteine to its phenylalanine, the CDR3 spans 15 amino acids. Only the CDR3 part of the read is kept: 45 bases, read in frame from the first base. In the germline V gene (reference sequence), CDR1 corresponds to MNHEY and CDR2 to SMNVEV. Healthy HIV-negative adults with no recently reported acute infections or vaccinations were included as donors. All donors were Caucasian adults living in Nashville, Tennessee, USA. Magnetic negative selection was used to enrich CD4+ T cells, after which naive cells were positively selected on CD45RA and the negative fraction became the memory subset. After blood collection by leukapheresis, PBMCs were isolated using Ficoll-Histopaque density gradient centrifugation and then cryopreserved in the vapor phase of liquid nitrogen. Purity and quantity of every magnetically sorted T cell population were checked by analytical flow cytometry. Genomic DNA was isolated from each sorted fraction and quantified by UV absorbance on a Nanodrop 2000c.

This record belongs to a study of shared clonotypes between healthy human individuals (dated by TCRdb to the early 2020s). Describing the broader study: The cohort included three men and a couple of women between 18 and 49 years of age. For each donor, three plates each were used for CD4 naive and CD4 memory, two plates were used for CD8 naive, and one plate was used for CD8 memory. The study deeply sequenced blood TCR repertoires of about 5 healthy adults to estimate repertoire size and the extent of clonotype sharing between individuals. To increase sequencing depth and limit assay-specific biases, TCR repertoire library preparation and sequencing were carried out by different laboratories using diverse techniques. Each donor's leukapheresis produced roughly between roughly 0.85 and 9.5 billion PBMCs. What the work shows at the level of the full study, not this receptor alone: Naive subsets generally had larger estimated clonotype richness than memory subsets did. When several donors were compared, the shared fraction of clonotypes was 5% to 6.5% for naive CD4, approximately 3.5% for naive CD8, more than 2% for memory CD4, and roughly 0.43% for memory CD8. Based on pairwise subsampling, the degree of clonotype sharing among donors was expected to be affected by sequencing depth. Rarefaction of sorted-subset datasets indicated incomplete sequencing despite the large sequencing depth. Because the study included a small number of donors, the genetic and exposure-history diversity represented was limited. Clonotypes shared by all four sorted-subset donors showed higher generation probabilities than non-shared clonotypes. Sampling was restricted to blood, and TCR repertoires in tissues likely differ from the TCR repertoires found in blood.

TCR CDR3 regions were amplified from genomic DNA by multiplex PCR using the deep immunoSEQ assay. Extracted genomic DNA from each cell subset was spread evenly across all wells of several immunoSEQ 96-well plates, with each plate serving as a replicate. For sorted subsets, each replicate PCR was loaded with 200 ng genomic DNA, equivalent to 25,000 to 30,000 T cell genomes. The purified libraries were quantified using a Qubit 3.0 fluorometer, sized with a Bioanalyzer 2100, and then quantified again using the KAPA Library Quantification kit. Every immunoSEQ 96-well plate was sequenced on a dedicated single-read 150-cycle Illumina NextSeq 550 flow cell. The study's own analysis went as follows. The immunoSEQ output contained only junctional sequences without quality scores, so filtering could not match that applied to full-length reads. To assign V/J genes and CDR3, sequences were annotated against IMGT germline references using PyIR, a Python wrapper for IgBLAST v1.9. Reads were removed for weak V/J assignments (E-value above 1e-6), missing CDR3, stop codons, out-of-frame junctions, or ambiguous translated residues. V3J clonotypes were defined as sequences sharing an identical inferred V gene, J gene, and CDR3 amino acid sequence. The percentage overlap between two repertoires was calculated by dividing the number of shared unique clonotypes by the size of the smaller repertoire. RTK rarefaction, the Chao1 estimator, and Recon v2.1 estimates of unobserved clonotypes were used to assess repertoire richness. Generation probabilities for all TCRbeta clonotypes obtained by the gDNA method from a handful of donors were computed using OLGA. TCRdb took over this immuneACCESS table, retaining in-frame rearrangements with V and J assigned. Such tables are incomplete; in checked studies, under half of the missing clones stem from an unresolved V gene, and the remainder is unexplained. The V and J calls and clone size are taken from that table; D and trimming were inferred from the DNA. The sample table records hundreds of thousands of clones; about 74% of these occur just once. The ten largest clonotypes hold 10% of the sample.

Sequenced: memory CD4+ T cells sorted from blood. Reading the label with the study, this specimen's cell subset or site is: CD45RA-negative fraction. The clonotype originates from a man in his thirties or forties in good health. Recombination connected TRBV27 to TRBJ2-4; the D gene remains uncertain. Here is the DNA: TGTGCCAGCACCTCGACCGGAATAGCCAAAAACATTCAGTACTTC. The resulting protein is CASTSTGIAKNIQYF.